This T cell receptor beta chain originates from a study of blood T cells in healthy people across ages. Study-level points and caveats: Naive T cell percentage and TCR beta diversity correlated strongly. Long-lived donors had more naive CD4+ cells and higher diversity than aged donors. In older individuals, TCR beta diversity per million T cells was lower, falling roughly linearly with age.

This clonotype came up many times. Its antigen remains unknown. The donors, all healthy, were Caucasians living in Russia, aged 6 to 90. A second PCR, run for roughly 7 to 12 cycles, used a sample-barcoded 5' primer plus a J-beta primer mix. TCRdb re-called the 5' RACE reads with MiXCR, one entry per CDR3 protein. In the table there are some 1.5 million distinct CDR3 sequences, 28% of which are singletons. The source of this sequence is a woman aged 30 to 39 in good health. Sequencing was performed on blood.

The CDR3 protein is CASSLARGGRSIEQFF. As DNA, the CDR3 is TGCGCCAGCAGCTTGGCCCGGGGGGGCCGGTCCATTGAGCAGTTCTTC. V gene TRBV5-1 combines with J gene TRBJ2-1; 8 positions agree with TRBD2. The CDR3 contains 16 residues. Germline CDR1 reads SGHRS; CDR2 reads YFSETQ. J lost 9 bases, V lost 0 bases, and 11 bases had no gene match.